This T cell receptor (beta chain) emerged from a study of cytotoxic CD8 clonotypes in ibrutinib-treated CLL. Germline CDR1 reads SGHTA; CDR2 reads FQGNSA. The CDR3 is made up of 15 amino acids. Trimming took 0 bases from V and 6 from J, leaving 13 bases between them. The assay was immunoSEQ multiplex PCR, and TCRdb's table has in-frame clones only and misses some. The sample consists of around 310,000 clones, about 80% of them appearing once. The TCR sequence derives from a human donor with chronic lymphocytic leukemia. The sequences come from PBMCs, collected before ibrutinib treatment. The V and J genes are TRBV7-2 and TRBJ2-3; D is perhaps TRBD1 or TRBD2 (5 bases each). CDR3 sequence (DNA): TGTGCCAGCAGCTTAGCTGGACTCAGGGAGGATACGCAGTATTTT. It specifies CASSLAGLREDTQYF.